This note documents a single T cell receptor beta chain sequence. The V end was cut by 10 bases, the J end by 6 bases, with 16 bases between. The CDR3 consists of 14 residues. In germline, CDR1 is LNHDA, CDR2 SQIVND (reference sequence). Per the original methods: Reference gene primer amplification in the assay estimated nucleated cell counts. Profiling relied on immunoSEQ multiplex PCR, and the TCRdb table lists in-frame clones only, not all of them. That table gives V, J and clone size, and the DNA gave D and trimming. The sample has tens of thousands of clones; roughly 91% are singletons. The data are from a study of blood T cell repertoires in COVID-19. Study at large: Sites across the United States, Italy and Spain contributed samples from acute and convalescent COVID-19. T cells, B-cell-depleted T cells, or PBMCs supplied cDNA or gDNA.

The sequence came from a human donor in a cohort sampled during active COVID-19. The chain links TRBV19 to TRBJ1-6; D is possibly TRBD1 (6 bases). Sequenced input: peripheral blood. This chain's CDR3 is CATTYGRGNSPLHF. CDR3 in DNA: TGTGCCACCACATACGGCAGGGGTAATTCACCCCTCCACTTT.